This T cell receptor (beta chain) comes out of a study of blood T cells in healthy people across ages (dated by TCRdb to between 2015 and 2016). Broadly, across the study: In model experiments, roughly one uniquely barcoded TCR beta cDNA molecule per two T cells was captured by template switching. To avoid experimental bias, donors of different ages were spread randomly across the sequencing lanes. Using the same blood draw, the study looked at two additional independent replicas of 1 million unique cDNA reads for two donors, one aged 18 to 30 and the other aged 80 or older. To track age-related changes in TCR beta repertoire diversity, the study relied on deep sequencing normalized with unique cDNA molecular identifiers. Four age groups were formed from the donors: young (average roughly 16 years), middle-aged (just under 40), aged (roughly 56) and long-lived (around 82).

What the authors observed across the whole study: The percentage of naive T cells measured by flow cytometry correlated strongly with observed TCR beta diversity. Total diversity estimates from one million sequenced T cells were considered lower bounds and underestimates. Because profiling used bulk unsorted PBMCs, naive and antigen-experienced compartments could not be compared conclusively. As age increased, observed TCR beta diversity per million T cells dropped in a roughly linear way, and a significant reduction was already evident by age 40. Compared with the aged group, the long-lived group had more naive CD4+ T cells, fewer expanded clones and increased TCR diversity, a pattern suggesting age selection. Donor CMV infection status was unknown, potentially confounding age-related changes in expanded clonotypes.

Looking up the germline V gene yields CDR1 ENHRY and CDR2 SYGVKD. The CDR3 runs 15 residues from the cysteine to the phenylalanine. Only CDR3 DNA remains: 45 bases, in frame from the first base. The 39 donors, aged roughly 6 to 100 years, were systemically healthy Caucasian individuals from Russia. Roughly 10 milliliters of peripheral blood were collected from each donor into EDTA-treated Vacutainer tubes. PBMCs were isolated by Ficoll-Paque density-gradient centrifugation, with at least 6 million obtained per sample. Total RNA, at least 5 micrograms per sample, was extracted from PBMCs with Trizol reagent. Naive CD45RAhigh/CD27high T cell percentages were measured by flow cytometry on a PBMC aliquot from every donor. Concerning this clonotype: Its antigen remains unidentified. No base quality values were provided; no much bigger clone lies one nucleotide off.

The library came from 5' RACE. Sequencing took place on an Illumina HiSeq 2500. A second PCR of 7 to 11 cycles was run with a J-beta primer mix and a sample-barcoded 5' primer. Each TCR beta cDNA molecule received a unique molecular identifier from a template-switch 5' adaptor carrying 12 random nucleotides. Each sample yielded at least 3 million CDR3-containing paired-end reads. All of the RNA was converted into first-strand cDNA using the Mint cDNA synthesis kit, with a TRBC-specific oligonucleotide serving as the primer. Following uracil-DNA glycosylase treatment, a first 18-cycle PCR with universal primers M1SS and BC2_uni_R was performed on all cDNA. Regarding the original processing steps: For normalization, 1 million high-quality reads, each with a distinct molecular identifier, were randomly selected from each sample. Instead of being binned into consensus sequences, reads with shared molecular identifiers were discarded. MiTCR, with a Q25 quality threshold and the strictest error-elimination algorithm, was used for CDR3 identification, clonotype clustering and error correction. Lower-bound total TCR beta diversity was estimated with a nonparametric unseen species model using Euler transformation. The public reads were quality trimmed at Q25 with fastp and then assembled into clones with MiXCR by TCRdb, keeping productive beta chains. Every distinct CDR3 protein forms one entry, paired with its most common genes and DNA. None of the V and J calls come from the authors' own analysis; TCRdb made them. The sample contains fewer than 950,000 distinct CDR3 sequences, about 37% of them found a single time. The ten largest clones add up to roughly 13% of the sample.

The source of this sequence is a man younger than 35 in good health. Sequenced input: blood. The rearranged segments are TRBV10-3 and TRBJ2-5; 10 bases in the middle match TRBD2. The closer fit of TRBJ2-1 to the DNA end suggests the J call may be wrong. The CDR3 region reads CAISPSGGEQETQFF. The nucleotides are TGTGCCATCAGTCCTAGCGGGGGAGAACAAGAGACCCAGTTCTTC.